This entry is about one T cell receptor beta chain. The CDR3 totals 15 residues. V shed 1 base and J 3 bases; nucleotides not matched to a gene: 6. The germline V gene has CDR1 MGHRA and CDR2 YSYEKL. In the authors' methods: The authors estimated nucleated cell counts from reference gene primer amplification. The repertoire was sequenced with immunoSEQ multiplex PCR; TCRdb's copy has only in-frame clones and lacks some. That table supplies the V and J calls and clone size; D and trimming were determined from the DNA. The sample lists about 36,000 clones; 70% to 90% were seen once. The entry originates in a study of blood T cell repertoires in COVID-19. Study context: Acute-phase and convalescent COVID-19 samples originated in the United States, Italy and Spain. Nucleic acid was either cDNA or gDNA, and it came from T cells, B-cell-depleted T cells, or PBMCs.

The rearrangement links TRBV4-1 to TRBJ2-7; 7 bases fit TRBD1. Sequenced input: peripheral blood. This receptor was identified in a man in his fifties with active COVID-19. The CDR3 nucleotides read TGCGCCAGCAGCCAAGCCGACAGGGACCTCTACGAGCAGTACTTC. Its translation is CASSQADRDLYEQYF.